The clone carrying this TCR beta chain was seen more than once but under ten times. TCRdb reanalysed the 5' RACE reads using MiXCR and keeps one entry per CDR3 protein. The table shows about 630,000 distinct CDR3 sequences, with roughly an eighth occurring only once. This sample was taken from a study of T cells after yellow fever vaccination. The CDR3 covers 13 residues. Germline values: CDR1 DFQATT, CDR2 SNEGSKA (reference sequence). Source: PBMCs, taken on the day of the yellow fever booster vaccination. The clonotype comes from a young man who received the YFV17D yellow fever vaccine. The genes are TRBV20-1 and TRBJ2-3; a possible D gene is TRBD1 (5 bases). CDR3 sequence reads: CRPLGATTDTQYF. The CDR3 nucleotides are TGCAGGCCCCTAGGGGCGACAACAGATACGCAGTATTTT.